This T cell receptor beta chain was recorded in a study of T cell clonotyping in hematopoietic cell transplantation. Study outcomes and limitations: Higher Inverse Simpson Index values in graft donor and pretransplant recipient predicted broader posttransplant TCR diversity.

Using immunoSEQ multiplex PCR, the repertoire was profiled, and TCRdb retains in-frame clones only, with some absent. The sample has some 1,900 clones, approximately 93% seen once. Only a few counts were recorded for this clone. The antigen remains undetermined. CDR3 length: 17 residues. CDR1 and CDR2 (germline): SGDLS, YYNGEE. Trimming took 4 bases from V and 0 from J; bases not matched to a gene: 8. The time point is: recipient sample about 28 days before transplant, after cytoreduction. The sequenced sample was peripheral blood mononuclear cells, obtained before stem cell transplant. The rearrangement links TRBV9 to TRBJ1-3; 9 bases are shared with TRBD1. This clonotype was obtained from a woman between 45 and 60 years old with acute myeloid leukemia. Some clones in this sample may be carry-over from other donors' samples. The CDR3 sequence is CASSRRTGASSGNTIYF. DNA for the CDR3: TGTGCCAGCAGCAGGCGGACAGGGGCGAGCTCTGGAAACACCATATATTTT.